The text below deals with one TCR beta chain. This sample stems from a study of shared clonotypes between healthy human individuals. The length of the CDR3 is 15 residues. CDR1 KGHSH and CDR2 LQKENI come from the germline V gene. Trimming left V 3 bases short and J 4 bases short, with 15 bases between. Each subset's genomic DNA was shared equally among a number of immunoSEQ plates. Repertoires were generated with immunoSEQ multiplex PCR, while TCRdb's copy carries only in-frame clones and drops some. The sample gives about 450,000 clones, around 75% of which show up once; around 13% is in the top ten.

Material for sequencing was PBMCs. The sequence was collected from a middle-aged woman in good health. Some clones in this sample may be carry-over from other donors' samples. This chain joins TRBV18 and TRBJ2-5; D may match TRBD1 or TRBD2 (5 bases each). Here the CDR3 reads CASSPGVLEGETQYF. The CDR3 nucleotides read TGTGCCAGCTCACCGGGGGTACTAGAGGGAGAGACCCAGTACTTC.